One and the same sample provided the 21 T cell receptor beta chains below, sequenced in a study of neurological immune-mediated disorders. One entry per CDR3 protein results from TCRdb running MiXCR on the 5' RACE reads. Of 84,000 or so distinct CDR3 sequences detected, roughly 13% appear once; the ten largest clones hold around 5.3%. The time point denotes: longitudinal time-point 2. The sequenced sample consisted of PBMCs. These receptors all stem from a female donor with HTLV-1-associated myelopathy (HAM/TSP).

This clonotype was detected many times. The V gene is TRBV6-1, the J gene TRBJ1-5; 7 positions match TRBD1. Looked up from germline, CDR1 is MNHNS and CDR2 is SASEGT. With V trimmed by 3 bases and J by 5 bases, 1 base remained unmatched. The CDR3 runs to 13 residues. In DNA, the CDR3 is TGTGCCAGCAGTGACGACAGGGATCAGCCCCAGCATTTT. As protein: CASSDDRDQPQHF.

The chain employs TRBV6-5 and TRBJ2-7; 9 bases line up with TRBD2. Per the germline V gene, CDR1 is MNHEY and CDR2 is SVGAGI. Trimming at V came to 4 bases and at J to 6 bases, leaving 10 bases not matched to a gene. There are 15 residues in the CDR3. CDR3 sequence: CASSSTSGLRGEQYF. As DNA, the CDR3 is TGTGCCAGCAGTTCGACTAGCGGATTAAGGGGCGAGCAGTACTTC.

This clonotype has ten or more counts. The rearrangement uses TRBV5-1 and TRBJ2-3; TRBD2 matches 10 bases. With 4 bases clipped from V and 5 bases from J, the junction kept 4 bases outside the gene matches. The CDR3 is 14 residues long. Germline assignment: CDR1 SGHRS and CDR2 YFSETQ. The CDR3 here is CASSEAGGGDTQYF. The DNA for the CDR3 is TGCGCCAGCAGCGAAGCGGGGGGGGGAGATACGCAGTATTTT.

Ten or more counts support this clonotype. This chain links TRBV5-1 with TRBJ2-3; 7 bases fit TRBD2. This CDR3 region has 14 residues. Germline V lookup: CDR1 SGHRS, CDR2 YFSETQ. V was clipped by 4 bases and J by 3 bases; unmatched bases: 5. The CDR3 loop reads CASSPAGLTDTQYF. The CDR3 bases are TGCGCCAGCAGCCCAGCGGGGTTGACAGATACGCAGTATTTT.

At least ten counts were recorded for this clonotype. The chain has TRBV11-2 and TRBJ2-3; the D gene is possibly TRBD2 (6 bases). In germline, CDR1 is SGHAT, CDR2 FQNNGV. The length of the CDR3 is 21 residues. V gave up 5 bases and J gave up 5 bases, with 35 bases separating them. CDR3 DNA sequence: TGTGCCAGCAGCCCCTGGCCCGTAGCCCCAGATGCAAAAGAGGAGGGAGATACGCAGTATTTT. Translation: CASSPWPVAPDAKEEGDTQYF.

Many counts were recorded for this clonotype. The gene calls are TRBV5-1 and TRBJ2-2, with D tentatively TRBD1 (5 bases). This CDR3 is built from 13 residues. Between the trimmed V and J ends, which lost 4 bases and 3 bases, there was a span of 7 bases. The germline CDR1 and CDR2 sequences are SGHRS and YFSETQ. CDR3 region: CASSLRDTGELFF. DNA of the CDR3: TGCGCCAGCAGCCTCAGGGACACCGGGGAGCTGTTTTTT. The full variable domain, rest sourced from reference TRBV5-1 and TRBJ2-2, is KAGVTQTPRYLIKTRGQQVTLSCSPISGHRSVSWYQQTPGQGLQFLFEYFSETQRNKGNFPGRFSGRQFSNSRSEMNVSTLELGDSALYLCASSLRDTGELFFGEGSRLTVL.

This clonotype was seen repeatedly, ten times or more. The chain is built from TRBV28 and TRBJ1-4, with TRBD1 matching 9 bases. The CDR3 is 16 residues long. Germline CDR1 MDHEN, CDR2 SYDVKM. With V trimmed by 4 bases and J by 7 bases, 10 bases remained unmatched. CDR3 amino acids: CASSSTGGSLVEKLFF. CDR3 nucleotides: TGTGCCAGCAGTTCTACAGGGGGCAGTTTGGTTGAAAAACTGTTTTTT.

This clonotype was seen at least ten times. The rearrangement uses TRBV5-1 and TRBJ2-1; tentative D call: TRBD2 (6 bases). The CDR3 covers 15 residues. V lost 2 bases and J lost 0, with 9 bases in between. Germline CDR1 and CDR2: SGHRS and YFSETQ. The CDR3 is CASSFLGGSYNEQFF. The CDR3, as DNA: TGCGCCAGCAGCTTTCTGGGGGGCTCCTACAATGAGCAGTTCTTC.

This clonotype was detected a few times. The chain's CDR3 is CASSLRQVTASTDTQYF. The CDR3, as DNA: TGCGCCAGCAGCTTGCGGCAGGTCACTGCTAGCACAGATACGCAGTATTTT. The V and J genes are TRBV5-1 and TRBJ2-3; D is uncertain. CDR1 SGHRS and CDR2 YFSETQ come from the germline V gene. This CDR3 comprises 17 residues. With 1 base removed from V and 0 bases from J, the gap between germline ends came to 15 bases.

The chain carries TRBV4-1 and TRBJ1-4; possible D gene TRBD1, 6 bases. The CDR3 runs 20 residues. The V gene's germline CDR1 is MGHRA and CDR2 YSYEKL. Trimming cost V 1 base and J 1 base, with 22 bases left between them. DNA of the CDR3: TGCGCCAGCAGCCAAGGCTACAATGGACGGAAAGGGGGAACTAATGAAAAACTGTTTTTT. This gives the protein CASSQGYNGRKGGTNEKLFF.

This clonotype has a count of ten or more. The rearrangement uses TRBV20-1 and TRBJ2-3; 9 bases match TRBD2. J gave up 1 base and V 5 bases, and 4 bases lay outside the gene matches. This CDR3 comprises 14 residues. Germline V lookup: CDR1 DFQATT, CDR2 SNEGSKA (reference sequence). CDR3 nucleotides: TGCAGTGCTCCTCGGACTAGCGGCACAGATACGCAGTATTTT. As protein: CSAPRTSGTDTQYF.

The count of this clonotype is one. The V and J genes are TRBV6-4 and TRBJ2-2, with a weak D call TRBD2 (6 bases). This CDR3 has 14 amino acids. In germline, CDR1 is MRHNA, CDR2 SNTAGT. V lost 6 bases and J 3 bases, leaving 11 bases between the germline ends. In DNA, the CDR3 is TGTGCCAGCAGCCCCGGGGGTGACACCGGGGAGCTGTTTTTT. Translating it yields CASSPGGDTGELFF.

This clonotype was seen at least ten times. The chain couples TRBV5-1 to TRBJ2-4; 10 bases match TRBD1. Losses at the gene ends were 2 bases for V and 1 base for J; bases not matched to a gene: 3. Germline CDR1 reads SGHRS; CDR2 reads YFSETQ. There are 16 residues in the CDR3. The CDR3 nucleotides read TGCGCCAGCAGCTTTGGGGGACAGGGGGCCAAAAACATTCAGTACTTC. Amino acid sequence: CASSFGGQGAKNIQYF.

In this sample, this clonotype turned up many times. The chain is built from TRBV29-1 and TRBJ1-1; unclear D gene. The V and J ends lost 7 bases and 2 bases respectively, with 14 bases between them. Germline V CDR1 and CDR2: SQVTM, ANQGSEA. The CDR3 loop spans 13 amino acids. This CDR3 reads CSAGKGENTEAFF. The CDR3 DNA reads as TGCAGCGCCGGCAAAGGTGAAAACACTGAAGCTTTCTTT.

This clonotype was picked up many times. The chain links TRBV6-5 to TRBJ2-6, with D hard to call. Germline CDR1 MNHEY, CDR2 SVGAGI. The CDR3 consists of 15 residues. V gave up 6 bases and J gave up 1 base, with 10 bases separating them. CDR3 in DNA: TGTGCCAGCAGCCCGGATCCATCTGGGGCCAACGTCCTGACTTTC. This sequence encodes CASSPDPSGANVLTF.

Many counts were recorded for this clonotype. CDR3 coding DNA: TGCAGCGTTGTCGGGACTTTCACAGATACGCAGTATTTT. It encodes CSVVGTFTDTQYF. The chain has TRBV29-1 and TRBJ2-3; D might be TRBD2 (6 bases). The CDR3 has 13 amino acids. The ends were cut back, 4 bases at V and 2 bases at J, with 10 bases in the middle. Germline V lookup: CDR1 SQVTM, CDR2 ANQGSEA.

With regard to this clonotype: It is likely a read error, because the conserved phenylalanine at the end of the CDR3 is missing. This rearrangement joins TRBV4-1 to TRBJ2-2; D is possibly TRBD2 (5 bases). Between the trimmed V and J ends, which lost 3 bases and 9 bases, there was a span of 8 bases. There are 12 residues in the CDR3. Germline assignment: CDR1 MGHRA and CDR2 YSYEKL. The CDR3 DNA follows: TGCGCCAGCAGCCACCGCGGGTGGGAGCTGTTTCTT. It translates to CASSHRGWELFL.

There are a few counts of this clonotype. The chain combines TRBV20-1 with TRBJ2-2; D possibly corresponds to TRBD2 (7 bases). The CDR3 runs to 15 residues. Germline CDR1 and CDR2: DFQATT and SNEGSKA (reference sequence). Trimming cost V 5 bases and J 5 bases, with 18 bases left between them. As DNA, the CDR3 is TGCAGTGCTGGGGGGGCAGGGTTAGCAACCGGGGAGCTGTTTTTT. Translation: CSAGGAGLATGELFF.

This clonotype appeared many times. V is TRBV3-1 and J is TRBJ2-7, with D possibly being TRBD2 (5 bases). Germline assignment: CDR1 LGHDT and CDR2 YNNKEL (reference sequence). The V and J ends lost 2 bases and 3 bases respectively, with 14 bases between them. The CDR3 is made up of 15 amino acids. CDR3 nucleotides: TGTGCCAGCAGCCAATTTCCGAGGGCTAACTACGAGCAGTACTTC. Translation: CASSQFPRANYEQYF.

This clonotype came up many times. The J gene is TRBJ2-1, the V gene TRBV20-1; 7 bases match TRBD2. This CDR3 is 14 amino acids long. The V segment lost 3 bases and the J segment 7 bases; nucleotides outside the gene matches: 9. Germline values: CDR1 DFQATT, CDR2 SNEGSKA (reference sequence). The CDR3 DNA sequence: TGCAGTGCTAGGTCGGGGAGGGCCAGAAATGAGCAGTTCTTC. Amino acid sequence: CSARSGRARNEQFF.

This clonotype was counted at least ten times. The V call is TRBV5-1, the J call TRBJ2-2; D remains ambiguous. The CDR3 contains 15 residues. V lost 0 bases to trimming and J lost 0 bases, with 6 bases between them. The germline V gene encodes CDR1 SGHRS and CDR2 YFSETQ. DNA of the CDR3: TGCGCCAGCAGCTTGGGGGGTTCGAACACCGGGGAGCTGTTTTTT. Protein: CASSLGGSNTGELFF.